This T cell receptor (beta chain) was sequenced for a study of beta chain features in type 1 diabetes. Study results and limitations: Fewer insertions but more deletions were seen at VDJ junctions in type 1 diabetes patients.

This clone was found a few times. No antigen is known for it. Cells sorted by CD45RO/CCR7/CD25/CD127/CD95/CD27 comprised CD4+ naive, central memory, regulatory and stem cell-like memory cells. Once sorted, every population was more than 98% pure. All of the isolated RNA was reverse transcribed, so expressed TCRB transcripts were sequenced. Repertoires were generated with immunoSEQ multiplex PCR, while TCRdb's copy carries only in-frame clones and drops some. The sample has 120,000 to 150,000 clones; under 60% are singletons. Sequencing was done on a sample of Tregs from blood. The TCR sequence derives from a man younger than 35 in good health.

CDR3 region: CSLRGLASYNEQFF. Here the CDR3 DNA reads TGCAGCCTTAGGGGACTAGCGTCCTACAATGAGCAGTTCTTC. The rearrangement uses TRBV29-1 and TRBJ2-1; 10 bases agree with TRBD2. The CDR3 extends over 14 amino acids. Per germline, CDR1 SQVTM and CDR2 ANQGSEA. Trimming at V came to 8 bases and at J to 1 base, leaving 5 bases not matched to a gene.